This entry lists 22 T cell receptor beta chains sequenced from one sample in a study of shared clonotypes between healthy human individuals. The assay was immunoSEQ multiplex PCR, and TCRdb's table has in-frame clones only and misses some. The sample yields about 2.4 million clones, 80% to 95% seen once. Sequencing input: naive CD4+ T cells from PBMCs. Subset reported: CD45RA+ positively selected. The receptors shown here come from a young man in good health. Some clones in this sample may be carry-over from other donors' samples.

This chain connects TRBV5-4 to TRBJ2-3; D not resolved. Trimming left V 0 bases short and J 1 base short, with 6 bases between. Germline CDR1 is SGHNT and CDR2 is YYREEE (reference sequence). The CDR3 totals 14 residues. CDR3 protein: CASSLGWRTDTQYF. As DNA, the CDR3 is TGTGCCAGCAGCTTGGGCTGGCGCACAGATACGCAGTATTTT.

J is TRBJ1-2 and V is TRBV28; D is unclear. Germline V gene data show CDR1 as MDHEN and CDR2 as SYDVKM. Between the trimmed V and J ends, which lost 3 bases and 7 bases, there was a span of 15 bases. The CDR3 contains 14 residues. CDR3 coding DNA: TGTGCCAGCAGTTTCCGGGGTAGTCCGGGTGGCTACACCTTC. Protein sequence: CASSFRGSPGGYTF.

This chain connects TRBV7-9 to TRBJ1-2; 9 nucleotides match TRBD1. With V trimmed by 5 bases and J by 8 bases, 12 bases remained unmatched. Germline values: CDR1 SEHNR, CDR2 FQNEAQ (reference sequence). The CDR3 is 15 amino acids. The DNA for the CDR3 is TGTGCCAGCAGCATGGGACAGGGTGGTAATGGAGGCTACACCTTC. This sequence encodes CASSMGQGGNGGYTF. The full variable domain, with the rest looked up from reference TRBV7-9 and TRBJ1-2, is DTGVSQNPRHKITKRGQNVTFRCDPISEHNRLYWYRQTLGQGPEFLTYFQNEAQLEKSRLLSDRFSAERPKGSFSTLEIQRTEQGDSAMYLCASSMGQGGNGGYTFGSGTRLTVV.

Of note for this clone: Other DNA sequences in the sample encode the same CDR3. The chain combines TRBV6-1 with TRBJ2-3, with D possibly being TRBD2 (5 bases). This CDR3 is built from 14 residues. V was pared by 3 bases and J by 1 base, with 8 bases between. From germline, CDR1 is MNHNS and CDR2 SASEGT. The CDR3 protein is CASSDPGGTDTQYF. The DNA of the CDR3 is TGTGCCAGCAGTGACCCCGGGGGCACAGATACGCAGTATTTT.

The V call is TRBV6-1, the J call TRBJ2-6; D is undetermined. The CDR3 runs to 12 residues. Deletions cut 10 bases from V and 5 bases from J, with 9 bases between. Germline V gives CDR1 MNHNS, CDR2 SASEGT. The CDR3 sequence is CATKRRANVLTF. The CDR3 region has the DNA TGTGCCACCAAGAGGAGGGCCAACGTCCTGACTTTC.

The chain uses TRBV5-4 and TRBJ2-5; no clear D gene. From germline, CDR1 is SGHNT and CDR2 YYREEE (reference sequence). V lost 0 bases and J 1 base, leaving 7 bases between the germline ends. The CDR3 extends over 14 amino acids. CDR3 bases: TGTGCCAGCAGCTTGGCTCAGTCCCAAGAGACCCAGTACTTC. Translated: CASSLAQSQETQYF.

This sequence joins TRBV7-9 and TRBJ2-7; TRBD2 matches 8 bases. The CDR3 has 16 residues. V lost 2 bases to trimming and J lost 2 bases; unmatched junction nucleotides: 8. CDR1 and CDR2 from the germline V gene are SEHNR and FQNEAQ (reference sequence). The DNA of the CDR3 is TGTGCCAGCAGCTTAACCCGGACTAGCTCCACCTACGAGCAGTACTTC. As protein: CASSLTRTSSTYEQYF.

This clone was seen only once. CDR3 coding DNA: TGTGCCATCAGTGAGGGGGAGGGCTACGAGCAGTACTTC. It is translated as CAISEGEGYEQYF. This sequence joins TRBV10-3 and TRBJ2-7, with 7 bases lining up with TRBD2. J gave up 3 bases and V 2 bases, and 1 base lay outside the gene matches. The CDR3 length is 13 residues. Germline V gives CDR1 ENHRY, CDR2 SYGVKD.

The chain combines TRBV10-3 with TRBJ2-5; TRBD1 matches 9 bases. The J call may be incorrect, as the DNA end agrees better with TRBJ2-7. The germline gives CDR1 ENHRY, CDR2 SYGVKD. This CDR3 contains 14 residues. This CDR3 is CAIRGQGFGNEQYF. CDR3 in DNA: TGTGCCATCAGGGGACAGGGCTTCGGGAACGAGCAGTACTTC.

This chain connects TRBV10-3 to TRBJ2-3, with D uncertain. Germline V lookup: CDR1 ENHRY, CDR2 SYGVKD. CDR3 length: 14 amino acids. Trimming removed 8 bases from V and 2 bases from J, with 14 bases in between. The CDR3 here is CAISPEANTDTQYF. CDR3 in DNA: TGTGCCATCTCCCCAGAGGCTAACACAGATACGCAGTATTTT.

As for this clone: Other DNA sequences in the same sample also yield this CDR3. CDR3 loop: CASSFGGNTEAFF. CDR3 DNA sequence: TGCGCCAGCAGCTTCGGGGGAAACACTGAAGCTTTCTTT. This chain connects TRBV5-1 to TRBJ1-1; D might be TRBD1 (5 bases). The CDR3 runs 13 residues. CDR1 is SGHRS and CDR2 is YFSETQ in the germline V gene. Trimming pared 2 bases from V and 2 bases from J, leaving 7 bases between.

The rearrangement links TRBV5-1 to TRBJ2-5, with D unresolved. The CDR3 consists of 13 residues. Trimming took 4 bases from V and 2 from J, leaving 9 bases between them. Germline V lookup: CDR1 SGHRS, CDR2 YFSETQ. CDR3 nucleotide sequence: TGCGCCAGCAGCATCAAAGGACAAGAGACCCAGTACTTC. Translated: CASSIKGQETQYF.

The chain uses TRBV6-5 and TRBJ1-2, with a tentative D call TRBD1 (6 bases). The CDR3 contains 13 residues. Per germline, CDR1 MNHEY and CDR2 SVGAGI. V lost 4 bases and J 6 bases, leaving 12 bases between the germline ends. CDR3 loop: CASSSNRDNGYTF. In DNA form, the CDR3 reads TGTGCCAGCAGTTCCAACAGGGACAATGGCTACACCTTC.

Only one count was recorded for this clone. J is TRBJ1-5 and V is TRBV5-4; the match to TRBD1 covers 7 bases. Germline V gives CDR1 SGHNT, CDR2 YYREEE (reference sequence). This CDR3 is built from 15 residues. After removal of 6 bases from V and 2 bases from J, the junction contained 8 bases not matched to a gene. The CDR3 DNA reads TGTGCCAGCACGCGAGACAGGGTTGGCAATCAGCCCCAGCATTTT. Its translation: CASTRDRVGNQPQHF.

This rearrangement joins TRBV27 to TRBJ1-5, with D perhaps TRBD1 (6 bases). Germline V gene data show CDR1 as MNHEY and CDR2 as SMNVEV (reference sequence). The CDR3 runs to 13 residues. With 2 bases removed from V and 7 bases from J, the gap between germline ends came to 9 bases. CDR3 residues: CASSLVGGQPQHF. The DNA of the CDR3 is TGTGCCAGCAGTTTAGTGGGGGGCCAGCCCCAGCATTTT.

The table lists this clone with a count of one. Other DNA variants within this sample encode the same CDR3. V usage is TRBV13 and J usage is TRBJ2-3; unclear D gene. V was shortened by 6 bases and J by 0 bases, with 4 bases between the two germline ends. Germline V gene lookup returns CDR1 PRHDT and CDR2 FYEKMQ (reference sequence). The CDR3 consists of 12 residues. CDR3 in amino acids: CASSSSTDTQYF. DNA of the CDR3: TGTGCCAGCAGTAGTAGCACAGATACGCAGTATTTT.

CDR3 sequence: CASTDGQGSNTGELFF. The CDR3 DNA is TGTGCCAGCACCGACGGGCAGGGATCGAACACCGGGGAGCTGTTTTTT. J is TRBJ2-2 and V is TRBV28, with D maybe TRBD1 (5 bases). The germline V gene encodes CDR1 MDHEN and CDR2 SYDVKM. Trimming pared 7 bases from V and 0 bases from J, leaving 15 bases between. This CDR3 region has 16 residues.

The chain is built from TRBV7-3 and TRBJ2-7; D gene uncertain. V shed 5 bases and J shed 12 bases, with 14 bases lying between them. CDR1 and CDR2 (germline): SGHTA, FQGTGA. CDR3 length: 11 residues. For the CDR3, the DNA is TGTGCCAGCAGCCGGCAAAGCCCGGTGTACTTC. Translating it yields CASSRQSPVYF.

The chain has TRBV18 and TRBJ2-5; D tentatively fits TRBD1 or TRBD2 (5 bases each). The CDR3 loop spans 17 amino acids. CDR1 and CDR2 from the germline V gene are KGHSH and LQKENI. V was clipped by 0 bases and J by 1 base, with 15 bases between them. Here the CDR3 reads CASSPPRPAGTQETQYF. In nucleotides, the CDR3 is TGTGCCAGCTCACCACCGAGGCCTGCAGGGACCCAAGAGACCCAGTACTTC.

The chain has TRBV7-2 and TRBJ2-1; a possible D gene is TRBD2 (6 bases). The ends were cut back, 5 bases at V and 2 bases at J, with 16 bases in the middle. Germline V gene lookup returns CDR1 SGHTA and CDR2 FQGNSA. The CDR3 contains 16 residues. CDR3 amino acids: CASSQAPGTPYNEQFF. Written as DNA, the CDR3 is TGTGCCAGCAGCCAAGCCCCCGGGACTCCCTACAATGAGCAGTTCTTC.

The chain combines TRBV6-1 with TRBJ2-3; D unresolved. Germline V gene sequence: CDR1 MNHNS, CDR2 SASEGT. This CDR3 has 12 amino acids. V shed 6 bases and J shed 8 bases, with 12 bases lying between them. CDR3 protein: CASRDQAGTQYF. Written as DNA, the CDR3 is TGTGCCAGCAGAGACCAAGCAGGTACGCAGTATTTT.

J is TRBJ2-7 and V is TRBV6-5; perhaps TRBD1 as D (5 bases). V lost 6 bases and J 5 bases, leaving 20 bases between the germline ends. Germline V CDR1 and CDR2: MNHEY, SVGAGI. The CDR3 runs 15 residues. DNA for the CDR3: TGTGCCAGCAGCCTAAATATGTGGACAATGGACGAGCAGTACTTC. As protein: CASSLNMWTMDEQYF.